Listed below are T cell receptor beta chains from one sample, sequenced in a study of T cells in Graves' hyperthyroidism and ophthalmopathy. In TCRdb, the multiplex PCR reads were re-called with MiXCR into one record per CDR3 protein. The sample contains 500,000 to 600,000 distinct CDR3 sequences, roughly 50% of which appear only once. The sequencing sample was made of peripheral blood or thyroid tissue (not recorded which). Source of these receptors: an adult woman with Graves' disease, either hyperthyroidism or ophthalmopathy (not recorded which). The CDR3 runs from the conserved cysteine through the conserved F or W. A D gene is named only where the DNA matches it firmly. Clone size is not always given. Where it is, it says once, few, many or a class for expanded clones.

>TRBD1|TRBV15|-|TRBJ1-1
CATSSNDRGNTEAFF
TGTGCCACCAGCAGTAATGACAGGGGAAACACTGAAGCTTTCTTT
>-|TRBV7-2|-|TRBJ1-2
CASSMWTQNYGYTF
TGTGCCAGCAGCATGTGGACCCAGAACTATGGCTACACCTTC
>-|TRBV29-1|-|TRBJ2-6
CSVGTGIAEAF
-
>-|TRBV7-9|many|TRBJ1-5
CASSLGRGDQHF
TGTGCCAGCAGCTTAGGCCGGGGCGACCAGCATTTT
>-|TRBV19|-|TRBJ1-2
CASSTYRENGYTF
TGTGCCAGTAGTACATACAGGGAGAATGGCTACACCTTC
>-|TRBV6-5|many|TRBJ1-1
CASSNTANTEAFF
TGTGCCAGCAGCAACACGGCAAACACTGAAGCTTTCTTT
>TRBD2|TRBV11-2|many|TRBJ2-7
CASSPRLAGLTYEQYF
TGTGCCAGCAGCCCACGACTAGCGGGACTGACCTACGAGCAGTACTTC
>-|TRBV20-1|many|TRBJ1-2
CSARNIRVNGYTF
TGCAGTGCTAGAAACATAAGGGTGAATGGCTACACCTTC
>TRBD1|TRBV25-1|-|TRBJ2-5
CASSHLIAAGGSQETQYF
TGTGCCAGCAGTCACCTGATCGCGGCAGGGGGTTCCCAAGAGACCCAGTACTTC
>-|TRBV7-2|few|TRBJ2-2
CASSSRQVANTGELFF
TGTGCCAGCAGCTCCAGACAGGTGGCGAACACCGGGGAGCTGTTTTTT
>-|TRBV20-1|many|TRBJ1-2
CSARRAGDGYTF
TGCAGTGCTAGACGGGCAGGAGATGGCTACACCTTC
>-|TRBV7-8|-|TRBJ1-4
CASSPPLSEKLFF
TGTGCCAGCAGCCCGCCTTTGAGTGAAAAACTGTTTTTT
>-|TRBV9|many|TRBJ1-5
CASSVGAGERGNQPQHF
TGTGCCAGCAGCGTAGGGGCAGGGGAACGCGGCAATCAGCCCCAGCATTTT
>-|TRBV3-1|many|TRBJ1-2
CASSQWVQADGYTF
TGTGCCAGCAGCCAGTGGGTCCAGGCGGATGGCTACACCTTC
>TRBD2|TRBV20-1|many|TRBJ2-5
CSAGRAQETQYF
TGCAGTGCCGGGAGGGCTCAAGAGACCCAGTACTTC
>TRBD2|TRBV20-1|-|TRBJ2-3
CSASSGRDTDTQYF
TGCAGTGCTTCTAGCGGGAGGGACACAGATACGCAGTATTTT
>-|TRBV28|many|TRBJ1-2
CASSLRVGRRITF
TGTGCCAGCAGTTTAAGGGTAGGACGGAGGATCACCTTC
>-|TRBV5-1|many|TRBJ1-1
CASSGYRSRRAEAFF
TGCGCCAGCAGCGGATACAGGTCGCGTAGAGCTGAAGCTTTCTTT
>-|TRBV7-8|once|TRBJ2-7
CASRRGPSAEQYF
TGTGCCAGCCGGCGGGGGCCGAGCGCCGAGCAGTACTTC